The table lists the clone carrying this TCR beta chain with many counts. Its cognate antigen is unknown. Each CDR3 protein gets one entry after TCRdb re-called the RT-PCR reads with MiXCR. Altogether about 650,000 distinct CDR3 sequences are present, around 16% being singletons, with the ten largest covering 11%. These data originate in a study of response to subunit inactivated influenza vaccine. Study-wide results and limits: Few additional T cells are recruited per seasonal influenza vaccination, authors suggested.

The sequences come from PBMCs from blood, collected 12 days after vaccination. The TCR comes from a man aged 50 or older who received an inactivated influenza vaccine.

The CDR3 DNA reads as TGCAGCGTTGAAAAGGGAGGGATTGGGGGAAACATTCAGTACTTC. Its translation: CSVEKGGIGGNIQYF. V usage is TRBV29-1 and J usage is TRBJ2-4; TRBD2 matches 7 bases. CDR3 size: 15 residues. The V and J ends lost 2 bases and 6 bases, in that order; junction bases with no gene match: 10. Germline V gene lookup returns CDR1 SQVTM and CDR2 ANQGSEA.